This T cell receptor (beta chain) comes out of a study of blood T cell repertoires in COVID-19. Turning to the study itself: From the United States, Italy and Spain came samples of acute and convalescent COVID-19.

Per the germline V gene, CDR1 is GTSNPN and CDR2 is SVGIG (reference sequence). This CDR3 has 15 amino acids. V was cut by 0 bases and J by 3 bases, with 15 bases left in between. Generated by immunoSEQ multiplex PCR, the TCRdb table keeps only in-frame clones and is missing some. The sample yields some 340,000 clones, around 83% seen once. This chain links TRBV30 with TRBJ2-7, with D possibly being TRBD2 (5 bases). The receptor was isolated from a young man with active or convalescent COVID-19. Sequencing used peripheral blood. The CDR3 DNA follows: TGTGCCTGGAGTGTAAGAGGGCTGGTCGTCTACGAGCAGTACTTC. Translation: CAWSVRGLVVYEQYF. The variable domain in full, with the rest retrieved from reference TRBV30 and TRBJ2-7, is SQTIHQWPATLVQPVGSPLSLECTVEGTSNPNLYWYRQAAGRGLQLLFYSVGIGQISSEVPQNLSASRPQDRQFILSSKKLLLSDSGFYLCAWSVRGLVVYEQYFGPGTRLTVT.